What follows are 22 T cell receptor beta chains derived from one specimen sequenced in a study of chemoradiotherapy in HPV16-positive cancers (dated by TCRdb to 2021 to 2024). The method behind the library was the immunoSEQ multiplex PCR assay. TCRdb stores this immuneACCESS table with in-frame sequences only. Part of the clones is absent; in the studies checked, under half of the shortfall reflects unresolved V genes, and no reason is known for the rest. The sample table holds roughly 6,200 clones, of which roughly four fifths were seen once. 6.2% of the sample is taken by the ten largest. Sample: tumor tissue, taken from a patient who underwent chemoradiotherapy. Receptors originate from a human donor with HPV-associated anogenital cancer.

The chain joins TRBV4-2 to TRBJ1-5, with D unresolved. The CDR3 extends over 16 amino acids. V lost 4 bases, J lost 0 bases, and 13 bases lay in between. Germline V lookup: CDR1 LGHNA, CDR2 YNFKEQ. CDR3 DNA sequence: TGTGCCAGCAGCCCAGATAAGGAGCATAGCAATCAGCCCCAGCATTTT. Its protein product is CASSPDKEHSNQPQHF.

V gene TRBV11-2 combines with J gene TRBJ2-7; D is perhaps TRBD2 (6 bases). This CDR3 is built from 14 residues. Germline V lookup: CDR1 SGHAT, CDR2 FQNNGV. V was trimmed by 5 bases and J by 0 bases, leaving 11 bases between them. The CDR3 nucleotides are TGTGCCAGCAGCCGGGACTGGAGCTCCTACGAGCAGTACTTC. It translates to CASSRDWSSYEQYF.

V and J are TRBV4-1 and TRBJ2-1, with 11 bases lining up with TRBD2. The CDR3 contains 18 residues. Germline V gene lookup returns CDR1 MGHRA and CDR2 YSYEKL. V lost 3 bases to trimming and J lost 0 bases; unmatched junction nucleotides: 7. In DNA form, the CDR3 reads TGCGCCAGCAGCCAGCTAGCGGGAGGTCTAGGCTCCTACAATGAGCAGTTCTTC. Amino acids: CASSQLAGGLGSYNEQFF.

This chain uses TRBV6-5 with TRBJ2-4, with TRBD2 matching 11 bases. Germline V CDR1 and CDR2: MNHEY, SVGAGI. The CDR3 totals 15 residues. The J segment lost 8 bases and the V segment lost 6 bases, leaving 9 bases of the junction unmatched. The CDR3 spells CASRRLSGREHIQYF. The CDR3 region has the DNA TGTGCCAGCAGACGCCTTAGCGGGAGGGAGCACATTCAGTACTTC.

The count of this clone is one. V is TRBV7-6 and J is TRBJ2-2; D uncertain. Germline CDR1 SGHVS, CDR2 FNYEAQ. The CDR3 extends over 14 amino acids. Trimming cost V 5 bases and J 5 bases, with 12 bases left between them. This chain's CDR3 is CASSNYRETGELFF. The DNA for the CDR3 is TGTGCCAGCAGCAATTACAGAGAGACCGGGGAGCTGTTTTTT.

Only a few counts were recorded for this clone. V gene TRBV14 combines with J gene TRBJ2-3; 9 bases are a match to TRBD2. The V gene's germline CDR1 is SGHDN and CDR2 FVKESK. CDR3 length equals 19 residues. V lost 5 bases to trimming and J lost 1 base; unmatched junction nucleotides: 16. The CDR3 spells CASSVLAGSYEIGTDTQYF. In nucleotides, the CDR3 is TGTGCCAGCAGCGTCCTAGCGGGATCGTACGAGATTGGCACAGATACGCAGTATTTT. The variable domain in full, with the rest retrieved from reference TRBV14 and TRBJ2-3, is EAGVTQFPSHSVIEKGQTVTLRCDPISGHDNLYWYRRVMGKEIKFLLHFVKESKQDESGMPNNRFLAERTGGTYSTLKVQPAELEDSGVYFCASSVLAGSYEIGTDTQYFGPGTRLTVL.

The chain is built from TRBV2 and TRBJ2-1, with D hard to call. The CDR3 loop spans 15 amino acids. Germline CDR1 and CDR2: SNHLY and FYNNEI. Trimming stripped 2 bases from V and 0 bases from J, with 8 bases between. The CDR3 here is CASSERSDSYNEQFF. In DNA form, the CDR3 reads TGTGCCAGCAGTGAAAGGAGCGACTCCTACAATGAGCAGTTCTTC.

This chain links TRBV28 with TRBJ2-7, with a tentative D call TRBD1 (6 bases). The CDR3 is 13 amino acids. Trimming removed 7 bases at V and 1 base at J, with 11 bases between. CDR1 MDHEN and CDR2 SYDVKM come from the germline V gene. The CDR3 here is CASTPQGSYEQYF. CDR3 nucleotides: TGTGCCAGCACCCCCCAGGGGTCCTACGAGCAGTACTTC.

V is TRBV6-1 and J is TRBJ2-2; TRBD2 matches at 12 bases. The V segment lost 4 bases and the J segment 4 bases; nucleotides outside the gene matches: 13. CDR1 MNHNS and CDR2 SASEGT come from the germline V gene. The CDR3 covers 19 residues. The CDR3 is CASSAPTGLAGRLTGELFF. CDR3 nucleotides: TGTGCCAGCAGTGCCCCGACTGGACTAGCGGGGAGACTCACCGGGGAGCTGTTTTTT.

The J gene is TRBJ1-2, the V gene TRBV9; D possibly corresponds to TRBD1 (6 bases). V was cut by 3 bases and J by 0 bases, with 9 bases left in between. The CDR3 runs 14 residues. CDR1 and CDR2 from the germline V gene are SGDLS and YYNGEE. The CDR3 is CASSARTANYGYTF. The CDR3, as DNA: TGTGCCAGCAGCGCACGGACAGCTAACTATGGCTACACCTTC.

The rearrangement joins TRBV19 to TRBJ2-3; D gene unclear. Per germline, CDR1 LNHDA and CDR2 SQIVND (reference sequence). The CDR3 has 15 residues. V was pared by 2 bases and J by 0 bases, with 9 bases between. The CDR3 region is CASSIWHTSTDTQYF. The CDR3 DNA reads as TGTGCCAGTAGTATATGGCACACTAGCACAGATACGCAGTATTTT.

The gene calls are TRBV9 and TRBJ2-3; 8 bases fit TRBD2. This CDR3 has 15 amino acids. The V gene end was trimmed by 2 bases and the J gene end by 6 bases; junction bases not matched to a gene: 8. Germline CDR1 is SGDLS and CDR2 is YYNGEE. CDR3 in amino acids: CASSVLAGGFDTQYF. CDR3 in DNA: TGTGCCAGCAGCGTTCTAGCGGGCGGGTTTGATACGCAGTATTTT.

V and J are TRBV11-2 and TRBJ2-6, with D perhaps TRBD2 (5 bases). The V gene's germline CDR1 is SGHAT and CDR2 FQNNGV. Trimming took 5 bases from V and 0 from J, leaving 14 bases between them. The CDR3 covers 17 residues. CDR3: CASSRLIPVSGANVLTF. The CDR3 coding sequence is TGTGCCAGCAGCCGACTAATACCGGTCTCTGGGGCCAACGTCCTGACTTTC. Together with reference TRBV11-2 and TRBJ2-6, the CDR3 gives the full variable domain: EAGVAQSPRYKIIEKRQSVAFWCNPISGHATLYWYQQILGQGPKLLIQFQNNGVVDDSQLPKDRFSAERLKGVDSTLKIQPAKLEDSAVYLCASSRLIPVSGANVLTFGAGSRLTVL.

The chain employs TRBV4-2 and TRBJ2-2; TRBD2 might be the D (5 bases). With 0 bases removed from V and 5 bases from J, the gap between germline ends came to 13 bases. CDR3 length: 16 amino acids. CDR1 and CDR2 (germline): LGHNA, YNFKEQ. The CDR3 DNA reads as TGTGCCAGCAGCCAAGAAGTGCGGGTTGTGACCGGGGAGCTGTTTTTT. This gives the protein CASSQEVRVVTGELFF.

The rearrangement links TRBV7-9 to TRBJ1-2; TRBD1 matches 7 bases. Germline lookup yields CDR1 SEHNR and CDR2 FQNEAQ (reference sequence). Unmatched junction bases numbered 9, after V lost 1 base and J lost 7 bases. The CDR3 is made up of 15 amino acids. The CDR3 DNA is TGTGCCAGCAGCTTAGTTCACAGGGGTCTGGCTGGCTACACCTTC. Amino acids: CASSLVHRGLAGYTF.

This clone was recorded only once. V and J are TRBV6-1 and TRBJ1-5; the D is unclear. The CDR3 is made up of 14 amino acids. Germline V CDR1 and CDR2: MNHNS, SASEGT. The V gene lost 2 bases and the J gene lost 2 bases, with 7 bases spanning the gap. The CDR3 here is CASSELGGNQPQHF. The CDR3 region has the DNA TGTGCCAGCAGTGAACTCGGGGGCAATCAGCCCCAGCATTTT.

The chain links TRBV5-1 to TRBJ1-1; 7 bases are a match to TRBD1. This CDR3 has 13 residues. Germline CDR1 reads SGHRS; CDR2 reads YFSETQ. V was clipped by 7 bases and J by 1 base; unmatched bases: 4. CDR3 sequence (DNA): TGCGCCAGCCTGCAGGGGGGGAACACTGAAGCTTTCTTT. It is translated as CASLQGGNTEAFF.

This chain links TRBV28 with TRBJ1-5; TRBD1 is a possible D gene (5 bases). CDR3 size: 16 residues. The germline V gene has CDR1 MDHEN and CDR2 SYDVKM. Trimming cost V 5 bases and J 1 base, with 15 bases left between them. The CDR3 DNA reads as TGTGCCAGCAGTCCACCCTACAGGTCGAGCAATCAGCCCCAGCATTTT. It is translated as CASSPPYRSSNQPQHF.

This chain connects TRBV5-4 to TRBJ1-2; TRBD1 matches 9 bases. Germline V gene lookup returns CDR1 SGHNT and CDR2 YYREEE (reference sequence). The CDR3 loop spans 15 amino acids. V was pared by 5 bases and J by 9 bases, with 14 bases of the junction left unmatched. The CDR3 nucleotides are TGTGCCAGCAGATCCGACAGGGGGTTATTTACGCGCTACACCTTC. It yields the protein CASRSDRGLFTRYTF.

This clone was seen more than once but under ten times. This chain links TRBV5-1 with TRBJ1-1; D is unresolved. Germline loops: CDR1 SGHRS, CDR2 YFSETQ. There are 13 residues in the CDR3. V was pared by 0 bases and J by 8 bases, with 11 bases between. The CDR3: CASSLDRASEAFF. The CDR3 nucleotides are TGCGCCAGCAGCTTGGATAGGGCATCCGAAGCTTTCTTT.

The V gene is TRBV5-1, the J gene TRBJ1-3, with D possibly matching TRBD1 (5 bases). CDR3 length: 15 residues. Per the germline V gene, CDR1 is SGHRS and CDR2 is YFSETQ. With 4 bases removed from V and 2 bases from J, the gap between germline ends came to 13 bases. The CDR3 sequence: CASSQGSGAGNTIYF. In nucleotides, the CDR3 is TGCGCCAGCAGCCAGGGCTCGGGGGCTGGAAACACCATATATTTT.

The J gene is TRBJ2-2, the V gene TRBV5-1, with D perhaps TRBD2 (7 bases). The germline V and J ends were trimmed by 4 bases and 9 bases, with 10 bases remaining between them. This CDR3 has 12 amino acids. CDR1 SGHRS and CDR2 YFSETQ come from the germline V gene. The CDR3 loop is CASSGGGRELFF. The CDR3 DNA follows: TGCGCCAGCAGCGGGGGGGGCCGGGAGCTGTTTTTT.